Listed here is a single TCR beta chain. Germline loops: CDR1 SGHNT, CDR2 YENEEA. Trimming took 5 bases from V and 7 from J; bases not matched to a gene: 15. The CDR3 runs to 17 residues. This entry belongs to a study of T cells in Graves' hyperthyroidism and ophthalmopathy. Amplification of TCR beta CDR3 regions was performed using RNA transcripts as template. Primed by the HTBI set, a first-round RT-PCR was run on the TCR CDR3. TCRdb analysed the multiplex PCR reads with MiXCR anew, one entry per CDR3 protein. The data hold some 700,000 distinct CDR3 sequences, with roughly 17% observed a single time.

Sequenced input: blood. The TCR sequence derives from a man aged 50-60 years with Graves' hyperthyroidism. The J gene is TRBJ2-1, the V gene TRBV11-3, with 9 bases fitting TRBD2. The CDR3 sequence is CASSRLFGLAGRNEQFF. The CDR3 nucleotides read TGTGCCAGCAGCCGCCTTTTTGGGCTAGCGGGAAGGAATGAGCAGTTCTTC.